The 14 T cell receptor beta chains below all came from one sample that was sequenced in a study of T-cell reconstitution after alpha-beta-depleted transplantation in children. Unique molecular identifiers were used to barcode this TCRbeta library. Each CDR3 protein is one row after TCRdb ran MiXCR on the PCR reads. The sample yields approximately 500,000 distinct CDR3 sequences, 8% to 11% seen once. Sequenced material: PBMCs, taken before TCRalphabeta/CD19-depleted stem cell transplant. These TCRs come from a child aged 2-15 years with inherited bone marrow failure, due to receive a stem cell transplant.

The chain employs TRBV5-4 and TRBJ1-2; D is perhaps TRBD1 (5 bases). The germline V and J ends were trimmed by 5 bases and 12 bases, with 17 bases remaining between them. Germline assignment: CDR1 SGHNT and CDR2 YYREEE (reference sequence). The CDR3 is made up of 12 amino acids. CDR3: CASRWDGLVDTF. The DNA of the CDR3 is TGTGCCAGCAGATGGGACGGTTTGGTCGACACCTTC. The whole variable domain, filled in from reference TRBV5-4 and TRBJ1-2, reads ETGVTQSPTHLIKTRGQQVTLRCSSQSGHNTVSWYQQALGQGPQFIFQYYREEENGRGNFPPRFSGLQFPNYSSELNVNALELDDSALYLCASRWDGLVDTFGSGTRLTVV.

Only a few counts were recorded for this clonotype. This chain links TRBV28 with TRBJ2-5; the D is unclear. Between the trimmed V and J ends, which lost 5 bases and 7 bases, there was a span of 14 bases. This CDR3 contains 13 residues. Germline values: CDR1 MDHEN, CDR2 SYDVKM. CDR3 nucleotide sequence: TGTGCCAGCAGTGGCTTCCGAGTGGCGACCCAGTACTTC. Translated: CASSGFRVATQYF.

The table lists this clonotype with many counts. The chain couples TRBV19 to TRBJ2-7, with D perhaps TRBD2 (5 bases). The CDR3 is made up of 14 amino acids. The germline V gene encodes CDR1 LNHDA and CDR2 SQIVND (reference sequence). The V end lost 7 bases, the J end lost 7 bases, and 20 bases lay between the germline ends. The CDR3 sequence: CASNTYPVSGEQYF. The CDR3 bases are TGTGCCAGTAATACCTACCCGGTATCGGGAGAGCAGTACTTC.

This clonotype appeared many times. This chain connects TRBV12-3 or TRBV12-4 to TRBJ2-1; D might be TRBD2 (5 bases). The V gene lost 5 bases and the J gene lost 10 bases, with 9 bases spanning the gap. The CDR3 extends over 11 amino acids. The CDR3: CASSHSSEQFF. The CDR3 nucleotides are TGTGCCAGCAGTCATTCTAGCGAGCAGTTCTTC.

The sample holds many counts of this clonotype. J is TRBJ1-1 and V is TRBV11-2; TRBD1 agrees at 7 bases. Germline lookup yields CDR1 SGHAT and CDR2 FQNNGV. The ends lost 2 bases at V and 3 bases at J; junction bases unmatched: 9. The length of the CDR3 is 16 residues. The CDR3 nucleotides read TGTGCCAGCAGCTTATATAACCGGGACAGCGACACTGAAGCTTTCTTT. Its protein product is CASSLYNRDSDTEAFF.

This clonotype was counted many times. The chain uses TRBV2 and TRBJ2-3; TRBD1 aligns across 7 bases. The CDR3 totals 14 residues. V lost 11 bases, J lost 1 base, and 9 bases stayed unmatched. Germline values: CDR1 SNHLY, CDR2 FYNNEI. DNA for the CDR3: TGTGCCGCAGATGGTACAGGGGGCACAGATACGCAGTATTTT. This encodes CAADGTGGTDTQYF. Complete variable domain (other parts from reference TRBV2 and TRBJ2-3): EPEVTQTPSHQVTQMGQEVILRCVPISNHLYFYWYRQILGQKVEFLVSFYNNEISEKSEIFDDQFSVERPDGSNFTLKIRSTKLEDSAMYFCAADGTGGTDTQYFGPGTRLTVL.

This clonotype was seen at least ten times. CDR3: CASSSTSGVNTGELFF. DNA for the CDR3: TGCGCCAGCAGCTCGACTAGCGGGGTGAACACCGGGGAGCTGTTTTTT. This chain connects TRBV5-1 to TRBJ2-2; 11 bases line up with TRBD2. Losses at the gene ends were 3 bases for V and 1 base for J; bases not matched to a gene: 2. The CDR3 is 16 amino acids. Germline V lookup: CDR1 SGHRS, CDR2 YFSETQ.

The chain is built from TRBV20-1 and TRBJ2-3; D perhaps matches TRBD2 (5 bases). The germline gives CDR1 DFQATT, CDR2 SNEGSKA (reference sequence). This CDR3 has 14 residues. Trimming shortened V by 4 bases and J by 2 bases, and 13 bases separated the two germline ends. DNA for the CDR3: TGCAGTGCTACCCGGGAACCTATCACAGATACGCAGTATTTT. Translated: CSATREPITDTQYF.

There are many counts of this clonotype. The J gene is TRBJ2-7, the V gene TRBV11-2; either TRBD1 or TRBD2 may fit D (5 bases each). The CDR3 loop spans 14 amino acids. V lost 3 bases, J lost 2 bases, and 11 bases lay in between. Germline lookup yields CDR1 SGHAT and CDR2 FQNNGV. In nucleotides, the CDR3 is TGTGCCAGCAGCTTCTCCCCGGGACCCTACGAGCAGTACTTC. It specifies CASSFSPGPYEQYF.

This clonotype was observed at least ten times. This rearrangement joins TRBV4-3 to TRBJ2-1; D tentatively fits TRBD1 or TRBD2 (7 bases each). Germline V lookup: CDR1 LGHNA, CDR2 YSLEER. The V and J ends lost 4 bases and 5 bases respectively, with 21 bases between them. The CDR3 is 17 amino acids. This CDR3 reads CASSRLTGRGLDNEQFF. The CDR3 bases are TGCGCCAGCAGCCGCCTTACAGGGAGGGGGCTGGACAATGAGCAGTTCTTC.

This clonotype was picked up many times. The chain combines TRBV15 with TRBJ2-7; 7 nucleotides agree with TRBD1. The germline gives CDR1 LNHNV, CDR2 YYDKDF (reference sequence). Trimming at V came to 0 bases and at J to 3 bases, leaving 8 bases not matched to a gene. CDR3 length equals 16 residues. The CDR3 loop is CATSRDRTGVYYEQYF. For the CDR3, the DNA is TGTGCCACCAGCAGAGATCGGACAGGCGTCTACTACGAGCAGTACTTC.

Ten or more counts support this clonotype. The V and J genes are TRBV27 and TRBJ2-7; maybe TRBD1 (6 bases). Germline V gene data show CDR1 as MNHEY and CDR2 as SMNVEV (reference sequence). This CDR3 is 14 amino acids long. V was pared by 1 base and J by 6 bases, with 13 bases between. The CDR3 spells CASSLYDTGSEQYF. The CDR3 DNA reads as TGTGCCAGCAGTTTATACGACACAGGGAGCGAGCAGTACTTC.

In its sample, this clonotype was seen a few times. This chain connects TRBV7-2 to TRBJ1-1; 10 bases line up with TRBD1. V lost 5 bases to trimming and J lost 1 base; unmatched junction nucleotides: 7. CDR3 length equals 16 residues. Germline loops: CDR1 SGHTA, CDR2 FQGNSA. The CDR3 is CASSRDRGRTNTEAFF. In DNA form, the CDR3 reads TGTGCCAGCAGCCGTGACAGGGGGCGCACGAACACTGAAGCTTTCTTT.

In this sample, this clonotype turned up many times. This chain connects TRBV20-1 to TRBJ2-1; TRBD2 matches 8 bases. This CDR3 has 15 residues. From germline, CDR1 is DFQATT and CDR2 SNEGSKA (reference sequence). V lost 2 bases and J lost 0; bases outside the gene matches: 3. The CDR3 protein is CSARRAGGSYNEQFF. The CDR3 DNA follows: TGCAGTGCTAGAAGGGCGGGGGGCTCCTACAATGAGCAGTTCTTC.